This entry concerns a single T cell receptor (beta chain). This sample stems from a study of control samples from healthy donors and cancer patients. TCRdb's copy holds only in-frame clones and misses some; the assay was immunoSEQ multiplex PCR. The sample has some 220,000 clones; around 94% are singletons. Germline assignment: CDR1 SGHNT and CDR2 YYREEE (reference sequence). This CDR3 has 12 residues. The V end was cut by 1 base, the J end by 3 bases, with 5 bases between. The receptor was isolated from a man aged 45-60 years in good health. Material: blood. The J gene is TRBJ2-7, the V gene TRBV5-4; D is unresolved. CDR3 sequence: CASSLTGYEQYF. CDR3 coding DNA: TGTGCCAGCAGCTTGACCGGCTACGAGCAGTACTTC.